A single T cell receptor beta chain is shown here with its context. The antigen remains unidentified. The data are from a study of lymphopenia after photon versus proton radiotherapy. The CDR3 consists of 16 residues. The ends lost 5 bases at V and 4 bases at J; junction bases unmatched: 9. Germline V gene sequence: CDR1 LNHDA, CDR2 SQIVND (reference sequence). Study results and caveats: Proton therapy kept repertoires fairly stable, unlike photons, which gained effector/memory cells. After the lymphocyte nadir, photon-treated repertoires showed oligoclonal expansion, especially of CD8+ Temra cells.

Generated by immunoSEQ multiplex PCR, the TCRdb table keeps only in-frame clones and is missing some. This sample has some 15,000 clones; 70% to 85% occur once, and the top ten carry 25% to 30%. This TCR was recovered from a man aged 45-65 years with gastric cancer. The rearrangement joins TRBV19 to TRBJ2-3; 10 bases map to TRBD2. The specimen comprised peripheral blood, sampled from a patient treated with photon-based radiotherapy. The CDR3 loop is CASSAPSGGAPDTQYF. DNA for the CDR3: TGTGCCAGTAGTGCCCCCAGCGGGGGGGCGCCAGATACGCAGTATTTT. The full variable domain, in which reference TRBV19 and TRBJ2-3 provide the parts outside the CDR3, is DGGITQSPKYLFRKEGQNVTLSCEQNLNHDAMYWYRQDPGQGLRLIYYSQIVNDFQKGDIAEGYSVSREKKESFPLTVTSAQKNPTAFYLCASSAPSGGAPDTQYFGPGTRLTVL.